Below are 5 T cell receptor beta chains sequenced from a single sample in a study of T cell responses to AZD1222 COVID-19 vaccine. Assay: immunoSEQ multiplex PCR; the TCRdb copy retains only in-frame clones and omits some. The data hold about 110,000 clones, with roughly 88% observed a single time. The sample here was peripheral blood, taken on day 0 of AZD1222 vaccination. The source of these receptors is an adult in good health.

This clone showed up just once. The genes are TRBV24-1 and TRBJ2-3, with D maybe TRBD2 (5 bases). Germline-derived CDR1 and CDR2 are KGHDR and SFDVKD. This CDR3 is built from 11 residues. V lost 9 bases and J lost 11, with 14 bases in between. The CDR3 nucleotides read TGTGCCACCCGGGCGGGCATAAGGCAGTATTTT. It is translated as CATRAGIRQYF.

This clone showed up just once. The rearrangement links TRBV19 to TRBJ1-1, with D perhaps TRBD1 (6 bases). This CDR3 is 13 amino acids long. V was cut by 5 bases and J by 7 bases, with 14 bases left in between. Germline V gene lookup returns CDR1 LNHDA and CDR2 SQIVND (reference sequence). CDR3 nucleotides: TGTGCCAGTAGTCCAGGGGTCTCCTATGAAGCTTTCTTT. It codes for CASSPGVSYEAFF.

This chain joins TRBV3-1 (or the pseudogene TRBV3-2) and TRBJ1-1; 7 bases map to TRBD1. The trim removed 0 bases at V and 6 bases at J, leaving 4 bases unmatched. Germline assignment: CDR1 LGHDT and CDR2 YNNKEL (reference sequence). The CDR3 length is 14 residues. The CDR3 DNA follows: TGTGCCAGCAGCCAAGATCTAGGGACAGCTGAAGCTTTCTTT. Translated: CASSQDLGTAEAFF.

The chain carries TRBV3-1 (or the pseudogene TRBV3-2) and TRBJ1-6, with D maybe TRBD1 (6 bases). The germline V and J ends were trimmed by 4 bases and 7 bases, with 14 bases remaining between them. Germline V gives CDR1 LGHDT, CDR2 YNNKEL (reference sequence). The CDR3 has 15 amino acids. CDR3 DNA: TGTGCCAGCAGCCTCCGGGACACCTCAAATTCACCCCTCCACTTT. Protein: CASSLRDTSNSPLHF.

The chain has TRBV19 and TRBJ1-2; 9 bases map to TRBD1. V was clipped by 9 bases and J by 4 bases; unmatched bases: 15. CDR1 LNHDA and CDR2 SQIVND come from the germline V gene (reference sequence). The CDR3 length is 16 residues. CDR3 bases: TGTGCCAGCCGAGACGTGAGAACAGGGGGCGGCTATGGCTACACCTTC. Translation gives CASRDVRTGGGYGYTF.